The 16 T cell receptor beta chains listed next were all sequenced from one sample in a study of blood T cell repertoires in COVID-19. Repertoires were generated with immunoSEQ multiplex PCR, while TCRdb's copy carries only in-frame clones and drops some. The profile shows tens of thousands of clones, 84% of them singletons. Material: peripheral blood. The receptor set was obtained from a man of 80 years or more with active COVID-19.

To note about this clone: This sample includes further DNA sequences coding for the same CDR3. The rearrangement uses TRBV5-1 and TRBJ2-7, with TRBD2 matching 13 bases. The junction had 5 bases not matched to a gene; V was cut back by 4 bases and J by 4 bases. This CDR3 has 15 residues. CDR1 and CDR2 from the germline V gene are SGHRS and YFSETQ. CDR3 sequence: CASSPLAGGLYEQYF. The CDR3 DNA follows: TGCGCCAGCAGCCCACTAGCGGGGGGGCTTTACGAGCAGTACTTC. The complete variable domain, with remaining parts taken from reference TRBV5-1 and TRBJ2-7, reads KAGVTQTPRYLIKTRGQQVTLSCSPISGHRSVSWYQQTPGQGLQFLFEYFSETQRNKGNFPGRFSGRQFSNSRSEMNVSTLELGDSALYLCASSPLAGGLYEQYFGPGTRLTVT.

The V and J genes are TRBV9 and TRBJ2-2, with TRBD2 matching 8 bases. This CDR3 comprises 17 residues. Germline CDR1 and CDR2: SGDLS and YYNGEE. Germline trimming cut 4 bases from V and 3 bases from J; bases unmatched to any gene: 11. The CDR3: CASSLAPGGADTGELFF. The CDR3 DNA reads as TGTGCCAGCAGCCTTGCTCCGGGGGGGGCCGACACCGGGGAGCTGTTTTTT.

The genes are TRBV19 and TRBJ2-3, with TRBD2 matching 7 bases. Germline V lookup: CDR1 LNHDA, CDR2 SQIVND (reference sequence). V was clipped by 7 bases and J by 2 bases; unmatched bases: 6. This CDR3 spans 14 amino acids. CDR3 DNA sequence: TGTGCCAGTACCCGAGCGGGGCCCACAGATACGCAGTATTTT. Its translation is CASTRAGPTDTQYF.

This clone showed up just a few times. The chain employs TRBV12-3 or TRBV12-4 and TRBJ1-5, with 11 bases aligning to TRBD1. Trimming removed 8 bases from V and 6 bases from J; junction bases left unmatched: 3. The CDR3 extends over 13 amino acids. CDR3 nucleotide sequence: TGTGCCAGCGGTGGACAGGGGGCTCAGCCCCAGCATTTT. Residues: CASGGQGAQPQHF.

The chain uses TRBV3-1 (or the pseudogene TRBV3-2) and TRBJ1-6; D is uncertain. V lost 1 base and J lost 7, with 5 bases in between. This CDR3 is 13 amino acids long. Per the germline V gene, CDR1 is LGHDT and CDR2 is YNNKEL (reference sequence). The chain's CDR3 is CASSQVLNSPLHF. Written as DNA, the CDR3 is TGTGCCAGCAGCCAAGTCCTCAATTCACCCCTCCACTTT.

The V gene is TRBV29-1, the J gene TRBJ2-5; TRBD1 matches at 7 bases. Trimming cost V 0 bases and J 11 bases; bases outside gene matches: 18. The germline CDR1 and CDR2 sequences are SQVTM and ANQGSEA. The CDR3 spans 16 residues. This CDR3 is CSVEDPRGWRQGVQYF. The DNA of the CDR3 is TGCAGCGTTGAAGATCCGCGCGGTTGGAGACAGGGAGTTCAGTACTTC.

This chain links TRBV5-1 with TRBJ1-6, with 8 positions matching TRBD1. The CDR3 extends over 13 amino acids. With V trimmed by 5 bases and J by 10 bases, 5 bases remained unmatched. Germline V lookup: CDR1 SGHRS, CDR2 YFSETQ. The CDR3 spells CASSPTGASPLHF. The CDR3 nucleotides are TGCGCCAGCAGTCCGACAGGGGCCTCACCCCTCCACTTT.

The chain combines TRBV6-6 with TRBJ2-3; 12 bases match TRBD2. Germline trimming cut 5 bases from V and 2 bases from J; bases unmatched to any gene: 14. Germline V lookup: CDR1 MNHNY, CDR2 SVGAGI (reference sequence). The CDR3 extends over 19 amino acids. CDR3 nucleotides: TGTGCCAGCAGTCCCCGAGGACTAGCGGGGTCTCGGATCACAGATACGCAGTATTTT. This sequence encodes CASSPRGLAGSRITDTQYF.

The chain uses TRBV2 and TRBJ2-1, with 9 bases that match TRBD2. The V and J ends lost 7 bases and 8 bases, in that order; junction bases with no gene match: 9. Germline CDR1 SNHLY, CDR2 FYNNEI. There are 14 residues in the CDR3. CDR3 in DNA: TGTGCCAGCATAGGCAGCGGGGGGTTCTATGAGCAGTTCTTC. Its protein product is CASIGSGGFYEQFF.

This clone was detected a few times. The genes are TRBV10-3 and TRBJ1-6; D perhaps matches TRBD1 (5 bases). Per germline, CDR1 ENHRY and CDR2 SYGVKD. CDR3 length equals 13 residues. Trimming took 5 bases from V and 7 from J, leaving 9 bases between them. DNA of the CDR3: TGTGCCATCAGTAAGACAGAAAATTCACCCCTCCACTTT. This translates into CAISKTENSPLHF.

This CDR3 is CSASRGTGELFF. The DNA for the CDR3 is TGCAGTGCTAGTCGGGGGACCGGGGAGCTGTTTTTT. This chain joins TRBV20-1 and TRBJ2-2, with D possibly matching TRBD2 (6 bases). V was pared by 3 bases and J by 5 bases, with 7 bases between. Germline V gives CDR1 DFQATT, CDR2 SNEGSKA (reference sequence). The length of the CDR3 is 12 residues.

The chain couples TRBV20-1 to TRBJ2-5, with 7 bases matching TRBD1. Trimming took 3 bases from V and 2 from J; bases not matched to a gene: 3. The germline V gene has CDR1 DFQATT and CDR2 SNEGSKA (reference sequence). This CDR3 comprises 13 residues. CDR3 sequence (DNA): TGCAGTGCTAGTCGGACAGGTCAAGAGACCCAGTACTTC. Its translation is CSASRTGQETQYF.

The genes are TRBV20-1 and TRBJ1-1; D not certain. The CDR3 spans 13 residues. Deletions cut 3 bases from V and 3 bases from J, with 11 bases between. CDR1 and CDR2 (germline): DFQATT, SNEGSKA (reference sequence). DNA for the CDR3: TGCAGTGCTAGTCCCCAGAGGTACACTGAAGCTTTCTTT. It specifies CSASPQRYTEAFF.

The chain recombines TRBV11-1 with TRBJ2-3, with no clear D. The length of the CDR3 is 12 residues. In germline, CDR1 is SGHAT, CDR2 FQDESV (reference sequence). V was trimmed by 5 bases and J by 3 bases, leaving 6 bases between them. The CDR3 is CASSMYTDTQYF. The DNA for the CDR3 is TGTGCCAGCAGCATGTATACAGATACGCAGTATTTT.

The chain is built from TRBV5-6 and TRBJ1-5, with TRBD1 identical over 8 bases. J lost 6 bases, V lost 4 bases, and 9 bases had no gene match. CDR3 length: 15 amino acids. CDR1 is SGHDT, CDR2 YYEEEE, per germline. Here the CDR3 reads CASSGKGQGRQPQHF. CDR3 nucleotide sequence: TGTGCCAGCAGCGGAAAAGGACAGGGCCGTCAGCCCCAGCATTTT.

The chain carries TRBV29-1 and TRBJ2-1; 9 nucleotides line up with TRBD2. V lost 8 bases to trimming and J lost 3 bases; unmatched junction nucleotides: 5. There are 13 residues in the CDR3. The germline CDR1 and CDR2 sequences are SQVTM and ANQGSEA. In DNA, the CDR3 is TGCAGCTCCGGGACTAGCTACTACAATGAGCAGTTCTTC. It specifies CSSGTSYYNEQFF.